Listed below are T cell receptor beta chains from one sample, sequenced in a study of control samples from healthy donors and cancer patients. Sequencing used immunoSEQ multiplex PCR; TCRdb keeps in-frame clones, though not all of them. This sample carries over 50,000 clones, approximately 95% of them seen once, and the ten largest clones take 0.9% to 1.2%. The specimen was blood. These receptors were taken from a woman between 18 and 30 years old in good health. CDR3s include the opening cysteine and the closing phenylalanine or tryptophan. D genes are given only for firm matches. Size values are once, few and many counts, or a class for expanded clones, and some rows have none.

d_call: -
cdr3_length: 18
clone_size: -
v_call: TRBV9
j_call: TRBJ2-7
cdr3_aa: CASSVDEGGNFRKYEQYF
cdr3_nt: TGTGCCAGCAGCGTAGATGAGGGGGGCAACTTCCGAAAATACGAGCAGTACTTC

d_call: -
cdr3_length: 14
clone_size: -
v_call: TRBV13
j_call: TRBJ1-2
cdr3_aa: CASSAPGTHYGYTF
cdr3_nt: TGTGCCAGCAGCGCCCCCGGGACTCACTATGGCTACACCTTC

d_call: -
cdr3_length: 12
clone_size: -
v_call: TRBV6-6
j_call: TRBJ2-1
cdr3_aa: CASSYSLDEQFF
cdr3_nt: TGTGCCAGCAGTTACTCCTTAGATGAGCAGTTCTTC

d_call: TRBD1
cdr3_length: 17
clone_size: -
v_call: TRBV19
j_call: TRBJ1-3
cdr3_aa: CASSALNRDRAGNTIYF
cdr3_nt: TGTGCCAGTAGTGCCCTCAACCGGGACAGGGCTGGAAACACCATATATTTT

d_call: -
cdr3_length: 12
clone_size: once
v_call: TRBV5-8
j_call: TRBJ1-2
cdr3_aa: CASSLPGNGYTF
cdr3_nt: TGTGCCAGCAGCTTGCCCGGGAACGGCTACACCTTC

d_call: TRBD1
cdr3_length: 16
clone_size: -
v_call: TRBV4-1
j_call: TRBJ2-4
cdr3_aa: CASSHLNGTGGNIQYF
cdr3_nt: TGCGCCAGCAGCCACCTTAATGGGACAGGGGGCAACATTCAGTACTTC

d_call: -
cdr3_length: 14
clone_size: -
v_call: TRBV3-1/TRBV3-2
j_call: TRBJ1-4
cdr3_aa: CASSQGGKFEKLFF
cdr3_nt: TGTGCCAGCAGCCAGGGAGGGAAGTTTGAAAAACTGTTTTTT

d_call: TRBD1
cdr3_length: 15
clone_size: -
v_call: TRBV7-9
j_call: TRBJ1-2
cdr3_aa: CASIPETGANYGYTF
cdr3_nt: TGTGCCAGCATCCCGGAGACAGGGGCAAACTATGGCTACACCTTC

d_call: -
cdr3_length: 15
clone_size: -
v_call: TRBV4-3
j_call: TRBJ1-2
cdr3_aa: CASSQDRQLFYGYTF
cdr3_nt: TGCGCCAGCAGCCAAGATCGGCAGTTGTTCTATGGCTACACCTTC

d_call: TRBD1
cdr3_length: 14
clone_size: -
v_call: TRBV6-2/TRBV6-3
j_call: TRBJ2-2
cdr3_aa: CASSQGAYTGELFF
cdr3_nt: TGTGCCAGCAGTCAGGGGGCGTACACCGGGGAGCTGTTTTTT

d_call: -
cdr3_length: 14
clone_size: -
v_call: TRBV28
j_call: TRBJ1-3
cdr3_aa: CASSPTKAGNTIYF
cdr3_nt: TGTGCCAGCAGCCCAACAAAAGCGGGAAACACCATATATTTT

d_call: -
cdr3_length: 13
clone_size: -
v_call: TRBV7-9
j_call: TRBJ1-1
cdr3_aa: CASSQGGNTEAFF
cdr3_nt: TGTGCCAGCAGCCAGGGAGGGAACACTGAAGCTTTCTTT

d_call: -
cdr3_length: 13
clone_size: -
v_call: TRBV7-8
j_call: TRBJ1-1
cdr3_aa: CASRPGVHTEAFF
cdr3_nt: TGTGCCAGCAGGCCAGGGGTCCACACTGAAGCTTTCTTT

d_call: TRBD1
cdr3_length: 13
clone_size: -
v_call: TRBV10-3
j_call: TRBJ2-7
cdr3_aa: CANSPNSGGEQYF
cdr3_nt: TGTGCCAATTCCCCTAACTCAGGGGGCGAGCAGTACTTC

d_call: -
cdr3_length: 14
clone_size: -
v_call: TRBV6-5
j_call: TRBJ1-1
cdr3_aa: CASSREPYYTEAFF
cdr3_nt: TGTGCCAGCAGCAGGGAACCCTACTACACTGAAGCTTTCTTT

d_call: -
cdr3_length: 15
clone_size: -
v_call: TRBV7-2
j_call: TRBJ1-2
cdr3_aa: CASSLERDPNYGYTF
cdr3_nt: TGTGCCAGCAGCTTAGAGAGGGACCCTAACTATGGCTACACCTTC

d_call: TRBD1
cdr3_length: 15
clone_size: -
v_call: TRBV7-2
j_call: TRBJ1-2
cdr3_aa: CASSLMGQGAYGYTF
cdr3_nt: TGTGCCAGCAGCTTAATGGGACAGGGGGCCTATGGCTACACCTTC

d_call: TRBD1
cdr3_length: 14
clone_size: -
v_call: TRBV6-5
j_call: TRBJ1-5
cdr3_aa: CASSYSGQAPVQHF
cdr3_nt: TGTGCCAGCAGTTACTCGGGACAGGCCCCGGTCCAGCATTTT

d_call: TRBD2
cdr3_length: 15
clone_size: few
v_call: TRBV6-4
j_call: TRBJ2-1
cdr3_aa: CASSELAGDYNEQFF
cdr3_nt: TGTGCCAGCAGTGAACTAGCGGGGGACTACAATGAGCAGTTCTTC

d_call: TRBD2
cdr3_length: 20
clone_size: -
v_call: TRBV3-1/TRBV3-2
j_call: TRBJ2-1
cdr3_aa: CASSHGDMGLADPSYNEQFF
cdr3_nt: TGTGCCAGCAGCCATGGGGATATGGGACTAGCGGACCCTTCCTACAATGAGCAGTTCTTC

d_call: TRBD1
cdr3_length: 19
clone_size: -
v_call: TRBV28
j_call: TRBJ2-4
cdr3_aa: CASIPNLGGFLGAKNIQYF
cdr3_nt: TGTGCCAGCATCCCGAATCTAGGGGGCTTTCTGGGGGCCAAAAACATTCAGTACTTC

d_call: -
cdr3_length: 12
clone_size: -
v_call: TRBV7-9
j_call: TRBJ1-2
cdr3_aa: CAGEGVYYGYTF
cdr3_nt: TGTGCCGGCGAGGGGGTCTACTATGGCTACACCTTC

d_call: TRBD2
cdr3_length: 17
clone_size: -
v_call: TRBV11-3
j_call: TRBJ2-1
cdr3_aa: CASSLRSLSGGGDEQFF
cdr3_nt: TGTGCCAGCAGCTTAAGAAGTTTGAGCGGGGGGGGCGATGAGCAGTTCTTC

d_call: -
cdr3_length: 14
clone_size: -
v_call: TRBV5-4
j_call: TRBJ1-2
cdr3_aa: CASSRRQTNYGYTF
cdr3_nt: TGTGCCAGCAGCCGAAGACAGACTAACTATGGCTACACCTTC

d_call: -
cdr3_length: 14
clone_size: -
v_call: TRBV9
j_call: TRBJ2-2
cdr3_aa: CASSVARHTGELFF
cdr3_nt: TGTGCCAGCAGCGTAGCTCGCCACACCGGGGAGCTGTTTTTT

d_call: TRBD1
cdr3_length: 15
clone_size: -
v_call: TRBV19
j_call: TRBJ1-1
cdr3_aa: CASCQGAKLSTEAFF
cdr3_nt: TGTGCCAGTTGCCAGGGGGCCAAACTCTCCACTGAAGCTTTCTTT

d_call: -
cdr3_length: 12
clone_size: -
v_call: TRBV30
j_call: TRBJ1-6
cdr3_aa: CAWSEGGTQLHF
cdr3_nt: TGTGCCTGGAGCGAAGGAGGGACACAGCTCCACTTT

d_call: -
cdr3_length: 13
clone_size: -
v_call: TRBV18
j_call: TRBJ2-3
cdr3_aa: CASSPDFQGTQYF
cdr3_nt: TGTGCCAGCTCACCGGATTTTCAGGGTACGCAGTATTTT